One and the same sample provided the 11 T cell receptor beta chains below, sequenced in a study of cytomegalovirus exposure and HLA in healthy donors. PCR was performed using 60 Vbeta and 13 Jbeta primers. Clones were sequenced by immunoSEQ multiplex PCR, and TCRdb holds only the in-frame ones, with some missing. Across 55,000 to 80,000 clones, the top ten clones capture 2.5% to 3% of the sample. The sequencing input was PBMCs. The receptors were gathered from a man in his forties in good health and CMV-seronegative.

The rearrangement joins TRBV7-8 to TRBJ2-5, with 7 bases matching TRBD1. The end of the DNA is better explained by TRBJ2-7, so the J call may be wrong. Per germline, CDR1 SGHVS and CDR2 FQNEAQ. CDR3 length: 13 residues. The CDR3 spells CASSTRTGYEQYF. In nucleotides, the CDR3 is TGTGCCAGCAGCACCCGGACAGGCTACGAGCAGTACTTC.

The chain combines TRBV19 with TRBJ2-5; a possible D gene is TRBD2 (6 bases). This CDR3 contains 16 residues. The ends were cut back, 4 bases at V and 3 bases at J, with 18 bases in the middle. From germline, CDR1 is LNHDA and CDR2 SQIVND (reference sequence). DNA of the CDR3: TGTGCCAGTAGTACTTATCGGGACTTAAGGAAAGAGACCCAGTACTTC. This sequence encodes CASSTYRDLRKETQYF.

The V and J genes are TRBV5-6 and TRBJ1-1; 7 positions match TRBD1. In germline, CDR1 is SGHDT, CDR2 YYEEEE. J was trimmed by 4 bases and V by 3 bases; bases with no gene match: 9. This CDR3 has 15 amino acids. The CDR3 nucleotides are TGTGCCAGCAGCTACAACGACAGGGCGGGCACTGAAGCTTTCTTT. Its protein product is CASSYNDRAGTEAFF.

Measured by frequency, this clone is medium-sized (0.01 to 0.1%). This chain connects TRBV6-4 to TRBJ2-1, with 10 bases that match TRBD2. Looked up from germline, CDR1 is MRHNA and CDR2 is SNTAGT. This CDR3 has 15 residues. V lost 2 bases, J lost 6 bases, and 4 bases stayed unmatched. CDR3 coding DNA: TGTGCCAGCAGTGACCGGGTAGCGGGGGGCAATGAGCAGTTCTTC. Amino acids: CASSDRVAGGNEQFF.

This chain links TRBV6-6 with TRBJ1-2, with TRBD1 as a possible D gene (5 bases). The CDR3 has 12 residues. The germline V and J ends were trimmed by 7 bases and 3 bases, with 9 bases remaining between them. From germline, CDR1 is MNHNY and CDR2 SVGAGI (reference sequence). The CDR3 loop is CASTGRDYGYTF. The DNA of the CDR3 is TGTGCCAGCACTGGCAGGGACTATGGCTACACCTTC.

The chain links TRBV28 to TRBJ2-1, with 11 bases identical to TRBD2. The V segment lost 5 bases and the J segment 10 bases; nucleotides outside the gene matches: 10. The germline V gene has CDR1 MDHEN and CDR2 SYDVKM. The CDR3 runs to 15 residues. CDR3 nucleotide sequence: TGTGCCAGCAGTCCCCGACTAGCGGGAAAATCAGAGCAGTTCTTC. Translation: CASSPRLAGKSEQFF.

The chain has TRBV7-3 and TRBJ2-5; D perhaps matches TRBD1 (6 bases). Trimming took off 1 base at V and 5 bases at J, with 14 bases between the two ends. This CDR3 comprises 15 residues. The V gene's germline CDR1 is SGHTA and CDR2 FQGTGA. The CDR3 DNA sequence: TGTGCCAGCAGCTTAAATGGGGGCGGGCGGGAGACCCAGTACTTC. The encoded protein is CASSLNGGGRETQYF.

The chain combines TRBV19 with TRBJ2-2; D is unclear. Germline CDR1 reads LNHDA; CDR2 reads SQIVND (reference sequence). Between the trimmed V and J ends, which lost 2 bases and 1 base, there was a span of 8 bases. This CDR3 region has 15 residues. The DNA for the CDR3 is TGTGCCAGTAGTATATCTACAGAGAACACCGGGGAGCTGTTTTTT. Translating it yields CASSISTENTGELFF.

The rearrangement uses TRBV25-1 and TRBJ1-2; 10 nucleotides line up with TRBD1. The CDR3 extends over 13 amino acids. The germline gives CDR1 MGHDK, CDR2 SYGVNS. V gave up 6 bases and J gave up 3 bases; unmatched junction bases: 1. CDR3 in DNA: TGTGCCAGCAGAGGGACAGGGGACTATGGCTACACCTTC. This codes for CASRGTGDYGYTF.

The chain joins TRBV7-9 to TRBJ1-2; D might be TRBD1 (5 bases). Per germline, CDR1 SEHNR and CDR2 FQNEAQ (reference sequence). CDR3 size: 13 residues. With 1 base removed from V and 7 bases from J, the gap between germline ends came to 10 bases. As DNA, the CDR3 is TGTGCCAGCAGCTTAGATGGGGCTGGTGGCTACACCTTC. Its protein is CASSLDGAGGYTF.

The genes are TRBV19 and TRBJ1-6; the D gene is possibly TRBD1 (5 bases). Germline-derived CDR1 and CDR2 are LNHDA and SQIVND (reference sequence). This CDR3 comprises 14 residues. V gave up 7 bases and J gave up 3 bases, with 10 bases separating them. The CDR3 loop is CASTLDSYNSPLHF. In DNA, the CDR3 is TGTGCCAGTACCCTAGACAGCTATAATTCACCCCTCCACTTT.